This TCR beta chain stems from a study of beta chain features in type 1 diabetes. Study-wide results and caveats: For Type 1 diabetes patients, all four CD4+ subsets carried TCRB CDR3s that were moderately but significantly shorter. VDJ junctions sequenced from type 1 diabetes patients showed fewer insertions and more deletions.

Germline CDR1 SGHKS, CDR2 YYEKEE (reference sequence). This CDR3 spans 14 amino acids. V was pared by 0 bases and J by 4 bases, with 3 bases of the junction left unmatched. Sequenced material consisted of expressed TCRB transcripts (all of the isolated RNA was reverse transcribed). Sequenced by immunoSEQ multiplex PCR; TCRdb stores in-frame clones only, minus some. This sample has fewer than 350,000 clones, with about 7.8% found just once. At least ten counts were recorded for this clone. The antigen is not known. The TCR sequence derives from a woman younger than 30 in good health. The sequenced sample was central memory CD4+ T cells from blood. The rearrangement joins TRBV5-5 to TRBJ1-2, with TRBD1 matching 7 bases. The CDR3 sequence is CASSLVGTAYGYTF. The DNA of the CDR3 is TGTGCCAGCAGCTTGGTTGGGACAGCCTATGGCTACACCTTC.